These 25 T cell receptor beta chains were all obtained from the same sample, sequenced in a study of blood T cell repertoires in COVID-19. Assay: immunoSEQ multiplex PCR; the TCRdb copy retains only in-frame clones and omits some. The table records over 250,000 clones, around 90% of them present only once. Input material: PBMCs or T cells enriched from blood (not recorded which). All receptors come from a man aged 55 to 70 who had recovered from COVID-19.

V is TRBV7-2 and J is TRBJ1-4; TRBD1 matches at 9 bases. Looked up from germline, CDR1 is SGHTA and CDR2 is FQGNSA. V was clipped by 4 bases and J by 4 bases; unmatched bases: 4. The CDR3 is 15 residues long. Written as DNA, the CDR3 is TGTGCCAGCAGCTATCGGACAGGGGTTAATGAAAAACTGTTTTTT. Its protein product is CASSYRTGVNEKLFF.

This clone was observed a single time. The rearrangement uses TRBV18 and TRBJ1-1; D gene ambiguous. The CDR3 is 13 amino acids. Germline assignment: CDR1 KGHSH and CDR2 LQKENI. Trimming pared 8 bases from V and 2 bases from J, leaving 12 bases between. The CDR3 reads CASHLSGNTEAFF. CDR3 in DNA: TGTGCCAGCCACCTATCGGGAAACACTGAAGCTTTCTTT. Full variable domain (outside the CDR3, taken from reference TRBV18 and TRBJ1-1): NAGVMQNPRHLVRRRGQEARLRCSPMKGHSHVYWYRQLPEEGLKFMVYLQKENIIDESGMPKERFSAEFPKEGPSILRIQQVVRGDSAAYFCASHLSGNTEAFFGQGTRLTVV.

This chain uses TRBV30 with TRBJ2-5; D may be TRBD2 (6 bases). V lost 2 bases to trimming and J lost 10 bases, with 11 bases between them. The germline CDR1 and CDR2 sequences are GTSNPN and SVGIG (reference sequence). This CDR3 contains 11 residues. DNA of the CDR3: TGTGCCTGGAGTCCTGGACTAATCCAGTACTTC. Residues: CAWSPGLIQYF.

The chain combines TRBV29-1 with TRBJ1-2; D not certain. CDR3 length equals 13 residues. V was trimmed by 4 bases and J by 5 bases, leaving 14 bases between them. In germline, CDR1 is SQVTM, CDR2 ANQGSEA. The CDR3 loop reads CSVVPADLYGYTF. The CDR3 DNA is TGCAGCGTTGTACCTGCAGATCTTTATGGCTACACCTTC.

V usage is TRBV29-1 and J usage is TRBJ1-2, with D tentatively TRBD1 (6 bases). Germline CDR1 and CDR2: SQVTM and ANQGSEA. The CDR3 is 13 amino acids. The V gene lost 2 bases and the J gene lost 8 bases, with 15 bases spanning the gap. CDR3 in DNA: TGCAGCGTTGAACCGGCAGGGGTGGGAGGCTACACCTTC. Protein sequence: CSVEPAGVGGYTF.

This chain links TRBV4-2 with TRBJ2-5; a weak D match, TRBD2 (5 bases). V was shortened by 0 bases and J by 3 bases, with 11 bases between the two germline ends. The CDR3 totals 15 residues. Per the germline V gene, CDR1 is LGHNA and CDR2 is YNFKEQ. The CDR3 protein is CASSQDRGSKETQYF. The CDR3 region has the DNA TGTGCCAGCAGCCAAGACCGAGGGTCTAAAGAGACCCAGTACTTC.

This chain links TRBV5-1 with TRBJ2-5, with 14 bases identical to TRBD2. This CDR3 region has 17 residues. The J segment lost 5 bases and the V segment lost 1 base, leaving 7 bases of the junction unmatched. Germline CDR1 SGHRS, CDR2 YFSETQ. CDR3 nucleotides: TGCGCCAGCAGCTTGAATGGACTAGCGGGAGGCCAGGAGACCCAGTACTTC. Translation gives CASSLNGLAGGQETQYF. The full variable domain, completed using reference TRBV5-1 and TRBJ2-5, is KAGVTQTPRYLIKTRGQQVTLSCSPISGHRSVSWYQQTPGQGLQFLFEYFSETQRNKGNFPGRFSGRQFSNSRSEMNVSTLELGDSALYLCASSLNGLAGGQETQYFGPGTRLLVL.

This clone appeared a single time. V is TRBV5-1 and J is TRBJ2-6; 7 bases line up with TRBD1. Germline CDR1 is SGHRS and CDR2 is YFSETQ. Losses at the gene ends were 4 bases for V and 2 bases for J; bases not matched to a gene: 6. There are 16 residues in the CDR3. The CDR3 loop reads CASSLLTGTGANVLTF. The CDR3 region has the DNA TGCGCCAGCAGCCTACTGACAGGGACTGGGGCCAACGTCCTGACTTTC.

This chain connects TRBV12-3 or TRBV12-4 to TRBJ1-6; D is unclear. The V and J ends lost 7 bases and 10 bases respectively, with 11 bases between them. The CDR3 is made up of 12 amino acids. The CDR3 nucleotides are TGTGCCAGCAAGCCCGGGGAATCACCCCTCCACTTT. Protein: CASKPGESPLHF.

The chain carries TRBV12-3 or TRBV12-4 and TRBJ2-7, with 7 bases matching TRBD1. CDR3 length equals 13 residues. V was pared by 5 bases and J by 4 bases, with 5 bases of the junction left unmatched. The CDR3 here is CASSGDSRYEQYF. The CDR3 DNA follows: TGTGCCAGCAGTGGGGACAGCCGATACGAGCAGTACTTC.

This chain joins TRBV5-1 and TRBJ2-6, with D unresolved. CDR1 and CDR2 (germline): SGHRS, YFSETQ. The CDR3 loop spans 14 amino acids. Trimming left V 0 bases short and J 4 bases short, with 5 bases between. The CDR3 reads CASSLGSGANVLTF. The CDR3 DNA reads TGCGCCAGCAGCTTGGGTTCGGGGGCCAACGTCCTGACTTTC.

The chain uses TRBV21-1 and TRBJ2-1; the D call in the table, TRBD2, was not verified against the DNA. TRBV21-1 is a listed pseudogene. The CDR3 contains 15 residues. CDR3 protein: CASSFTSGTYNEQFF. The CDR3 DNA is TGTGCCAGCAGTTTCACTAGCGGGACCTACAATGAGCAGTTCTTC.

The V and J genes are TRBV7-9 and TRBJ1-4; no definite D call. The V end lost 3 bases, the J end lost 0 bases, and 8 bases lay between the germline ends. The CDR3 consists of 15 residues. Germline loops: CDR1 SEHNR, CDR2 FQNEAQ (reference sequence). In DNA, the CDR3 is TGTGCCAGCAGCTTGGGGAGAGCAACTAATGAAAAACTGTTTTTT. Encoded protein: CASSLGRATNEKLFF.

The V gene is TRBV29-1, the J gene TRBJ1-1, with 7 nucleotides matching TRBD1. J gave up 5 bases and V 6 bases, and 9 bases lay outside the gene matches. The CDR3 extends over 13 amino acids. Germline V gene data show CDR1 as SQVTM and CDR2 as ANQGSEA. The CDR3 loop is CSVGRQGETEAFF. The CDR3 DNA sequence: TGCAGCGTGGGACGACAGGGAGAAACTGAAGCTTTCTTT.

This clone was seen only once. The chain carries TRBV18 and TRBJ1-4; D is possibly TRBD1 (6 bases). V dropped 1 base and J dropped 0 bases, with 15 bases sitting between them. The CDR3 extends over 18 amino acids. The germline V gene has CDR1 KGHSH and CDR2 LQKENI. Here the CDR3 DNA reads TGTGCCAGCTCACCACAACAGGGTTTCTCTGCAACTAATGAAAAACTGTTTTTT. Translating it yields CASSPQQGFSATNEKLFF.

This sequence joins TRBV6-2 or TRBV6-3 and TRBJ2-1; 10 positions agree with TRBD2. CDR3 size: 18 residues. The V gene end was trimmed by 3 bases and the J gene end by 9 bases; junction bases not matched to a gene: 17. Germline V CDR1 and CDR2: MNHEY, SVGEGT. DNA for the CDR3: TGTGCCAGCAGTTATAGGGGCCGAACGAGCGGGGGGGCGAGTGAGCAGTTCTTC. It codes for CASSYRGRTSGGASEQFF.

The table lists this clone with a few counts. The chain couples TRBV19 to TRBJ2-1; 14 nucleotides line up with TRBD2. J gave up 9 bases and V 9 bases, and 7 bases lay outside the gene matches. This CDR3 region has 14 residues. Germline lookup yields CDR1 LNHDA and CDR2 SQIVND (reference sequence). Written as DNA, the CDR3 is TGTGCCAGCCGGGGACTAGCGGGGGTTGGTGAGCAGTTCTTC. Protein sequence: CASRGLAGVGEQFF.

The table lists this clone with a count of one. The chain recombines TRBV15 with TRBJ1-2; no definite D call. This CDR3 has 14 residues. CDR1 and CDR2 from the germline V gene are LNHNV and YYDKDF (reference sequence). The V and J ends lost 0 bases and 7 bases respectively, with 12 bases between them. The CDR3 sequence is CATSRDQSTGGYTF. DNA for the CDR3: TGTGCCACCAGCAGAGATCAGTCTACGGGTGGCTACACCTTC.

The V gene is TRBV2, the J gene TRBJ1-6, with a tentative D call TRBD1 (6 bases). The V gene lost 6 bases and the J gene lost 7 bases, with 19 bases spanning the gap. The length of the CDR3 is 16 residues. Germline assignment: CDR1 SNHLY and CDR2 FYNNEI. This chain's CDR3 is CASRKTGGRGNSPLHF. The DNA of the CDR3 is TGTGCCAGCAGGAAGACGGGGGGGCGCGGGAATTCACCCCTCCACTTT.

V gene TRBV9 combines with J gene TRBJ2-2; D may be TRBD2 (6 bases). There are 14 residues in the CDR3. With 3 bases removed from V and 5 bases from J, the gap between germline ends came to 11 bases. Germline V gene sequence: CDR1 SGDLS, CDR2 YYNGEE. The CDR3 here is CASSEEGGTGELFF. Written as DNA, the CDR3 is TGTGCCAGCAGCGAGGAGGGCGGGACCGGGGAGCTGTTTTTT. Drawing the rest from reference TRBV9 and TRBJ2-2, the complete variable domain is DSGVTQTPKHLITATGQRVTLRCSPRSGDLSVYWYQQSLDQGLQFLIQYYNGEERAKGNILERFSAQQFPDLHSELNLSSLELGDSALYFCASSEEGGTGELFFGEGSRLTVL.

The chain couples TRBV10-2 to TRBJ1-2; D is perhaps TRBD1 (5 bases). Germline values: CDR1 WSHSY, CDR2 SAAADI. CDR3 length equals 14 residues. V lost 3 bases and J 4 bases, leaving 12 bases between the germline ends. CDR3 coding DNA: TGCGCCAGCAGTGATACAGGACGCCCCTATGGCTACACCTTC. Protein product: CASSDTGRPYGYTF.

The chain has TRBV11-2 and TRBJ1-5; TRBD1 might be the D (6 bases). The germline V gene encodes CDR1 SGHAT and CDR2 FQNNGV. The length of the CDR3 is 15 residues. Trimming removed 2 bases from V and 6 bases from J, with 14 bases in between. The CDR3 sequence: CASSLTSGVGQPQHF. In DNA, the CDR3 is TGTGCCAGCAGCTTAACCTCAGGGGTAGGTCAGCCCCAGCATTTT.

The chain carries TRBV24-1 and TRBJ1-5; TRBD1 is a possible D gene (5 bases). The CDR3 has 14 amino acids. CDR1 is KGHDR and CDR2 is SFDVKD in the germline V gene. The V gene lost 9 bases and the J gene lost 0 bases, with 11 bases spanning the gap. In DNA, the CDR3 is TGTGCCACCTCGGGGGAGATTAGCAATCAGCCCCAGCATTTT. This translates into CATSGEISNQPQHF.

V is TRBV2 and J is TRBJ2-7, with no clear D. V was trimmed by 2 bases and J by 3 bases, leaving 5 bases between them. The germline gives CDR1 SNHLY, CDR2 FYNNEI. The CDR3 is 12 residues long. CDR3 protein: CASSESYYEQYF. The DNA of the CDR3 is TGTGCCAGCAGTGAAAGCTACTACGAGCAGTACTTC.

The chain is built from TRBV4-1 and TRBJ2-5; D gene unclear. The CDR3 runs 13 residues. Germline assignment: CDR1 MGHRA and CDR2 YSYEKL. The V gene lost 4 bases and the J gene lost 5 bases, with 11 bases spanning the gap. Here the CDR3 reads CASSRSIIETQYF. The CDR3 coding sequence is TGCGCCAGCAGCCGGAGTATCATCGAGACCCAGTACTTC.